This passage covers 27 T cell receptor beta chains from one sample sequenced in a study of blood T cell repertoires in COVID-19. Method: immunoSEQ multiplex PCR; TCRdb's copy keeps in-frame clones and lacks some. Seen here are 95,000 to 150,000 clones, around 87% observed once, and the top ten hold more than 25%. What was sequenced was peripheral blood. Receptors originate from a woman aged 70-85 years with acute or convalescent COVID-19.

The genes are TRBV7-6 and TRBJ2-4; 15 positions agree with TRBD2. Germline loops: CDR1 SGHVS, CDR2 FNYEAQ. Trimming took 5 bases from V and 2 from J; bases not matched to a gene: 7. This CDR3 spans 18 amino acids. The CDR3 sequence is CASSQGLAGGGPKNIQYF. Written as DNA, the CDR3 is TGTGCCAGCAGCCAGGGACTAGCGGGGGGAGGTCCCAAAAACATTCAGTACTTC.

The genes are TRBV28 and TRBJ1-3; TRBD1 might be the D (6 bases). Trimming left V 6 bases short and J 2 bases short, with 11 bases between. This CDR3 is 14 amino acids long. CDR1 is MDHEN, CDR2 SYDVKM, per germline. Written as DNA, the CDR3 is TGTGCCAGCAGACCCCAGGGGACTGGAAACACCATATATTTT. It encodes CASRPQGTGNTIYF.

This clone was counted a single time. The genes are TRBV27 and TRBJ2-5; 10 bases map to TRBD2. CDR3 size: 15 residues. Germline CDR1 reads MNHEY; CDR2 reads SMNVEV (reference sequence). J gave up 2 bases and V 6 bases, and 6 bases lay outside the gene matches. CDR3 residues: CASRHLAGVQETQYF. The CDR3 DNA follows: TGTGCCAGCAGACACCTAGCGGGGGTGCAAGAGACCCAGTACTTC.

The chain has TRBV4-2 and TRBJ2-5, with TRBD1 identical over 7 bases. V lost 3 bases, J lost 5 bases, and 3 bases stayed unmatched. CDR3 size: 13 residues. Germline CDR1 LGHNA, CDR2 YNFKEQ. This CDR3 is CASSQGTVETQYF. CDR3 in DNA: TGTGCCAGCAGCCAGGGGACAGTGGAGACCCAGTACTTC.

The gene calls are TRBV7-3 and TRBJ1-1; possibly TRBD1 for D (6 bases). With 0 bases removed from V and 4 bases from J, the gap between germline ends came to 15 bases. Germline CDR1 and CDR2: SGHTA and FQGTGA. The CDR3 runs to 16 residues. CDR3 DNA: TGTGCCAGCAGCTTAACCGGCGGGGGGGCCGGCACTGAAGCTTTCTTT. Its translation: CASSLTGGGAGTEAFF.

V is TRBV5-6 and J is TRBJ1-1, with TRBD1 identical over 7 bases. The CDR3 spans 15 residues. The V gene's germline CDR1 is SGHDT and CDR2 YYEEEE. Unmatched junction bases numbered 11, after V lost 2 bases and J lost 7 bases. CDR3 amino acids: CASSLTPTGAVEAFF. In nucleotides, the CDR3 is TGTGCCAGCAGCTTAACCCCTACAGGGGCGGTTGAAGCTTTCTTT. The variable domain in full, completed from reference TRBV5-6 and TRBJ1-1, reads DAGVTQSPTHLIKTRGQQVTLRCSPKSGHDTVSWYQQALGQGPQFIFQYYEEEERQRGNFPDRFSGHQFPNYSSELNVNALLLGDSALYLCASSLTPTGAVEAFFGQGTRLTVV.

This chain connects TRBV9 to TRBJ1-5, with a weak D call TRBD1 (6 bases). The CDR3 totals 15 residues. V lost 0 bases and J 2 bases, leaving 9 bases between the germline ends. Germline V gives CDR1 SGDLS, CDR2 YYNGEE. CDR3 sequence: CASSVGGLGNQPQHF. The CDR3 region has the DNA TGTGCCAGCAGCGTAGGGGGGCTGGGCAATCAGCCCCAGCATTTT.

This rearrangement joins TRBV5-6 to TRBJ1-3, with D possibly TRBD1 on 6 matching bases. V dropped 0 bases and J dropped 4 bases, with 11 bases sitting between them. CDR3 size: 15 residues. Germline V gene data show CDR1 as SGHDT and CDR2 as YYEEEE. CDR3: CASSLGAGAGNTIYF. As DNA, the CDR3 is TGTGCCAGCAGCTTGGGGGCAGGGGCCGGAAACACCATATATTTT.

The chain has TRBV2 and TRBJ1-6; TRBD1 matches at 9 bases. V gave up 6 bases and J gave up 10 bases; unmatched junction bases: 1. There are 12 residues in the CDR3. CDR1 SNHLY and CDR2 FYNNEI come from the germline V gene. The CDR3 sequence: CASSDRGSPLHF. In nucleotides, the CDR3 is TGTGCCAGCAGCGACAGGGGGTCACCCCTCCACTTT.

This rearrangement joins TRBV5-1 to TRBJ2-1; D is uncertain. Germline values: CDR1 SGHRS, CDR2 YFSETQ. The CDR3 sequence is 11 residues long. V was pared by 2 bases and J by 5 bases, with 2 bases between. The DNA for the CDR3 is TGCGCCAGCAGCTTCGACAATGAGCAGTTCTTC. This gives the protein CASSFDNEQFF.

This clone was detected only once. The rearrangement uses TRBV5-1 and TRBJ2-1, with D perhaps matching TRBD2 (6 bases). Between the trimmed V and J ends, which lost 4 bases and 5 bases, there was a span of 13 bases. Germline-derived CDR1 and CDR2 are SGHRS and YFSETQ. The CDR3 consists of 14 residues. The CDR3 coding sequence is TGCGCCAGCAGCCCCACGGGAGATCACAATGAGCAGTTCTTC. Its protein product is CASSPTGDHNEQFF.

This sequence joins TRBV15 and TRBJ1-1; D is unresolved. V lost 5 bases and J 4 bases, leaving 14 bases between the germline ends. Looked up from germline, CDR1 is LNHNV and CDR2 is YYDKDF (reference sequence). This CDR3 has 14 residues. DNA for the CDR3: TGTGCCACCAGCTTTCTGGGAGGGAGCACTGAAGCTTTCTTT. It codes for CATSFLGGSTEAFF.

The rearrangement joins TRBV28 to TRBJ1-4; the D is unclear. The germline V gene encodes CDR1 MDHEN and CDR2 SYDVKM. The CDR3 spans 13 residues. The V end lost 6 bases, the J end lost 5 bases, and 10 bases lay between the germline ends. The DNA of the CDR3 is TGTGCCAGCAGACTAGGGTTCAATGAAAAACTGTTTTTT. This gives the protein CASRLGFNEKLFF.

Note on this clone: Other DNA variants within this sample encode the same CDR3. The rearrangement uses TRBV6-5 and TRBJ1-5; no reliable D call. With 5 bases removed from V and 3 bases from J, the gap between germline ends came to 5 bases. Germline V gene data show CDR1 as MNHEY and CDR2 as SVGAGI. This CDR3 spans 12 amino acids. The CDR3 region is CASSTHNQPQHF. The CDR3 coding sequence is TGTGCCAGCAGTACACACAATCAGCCCCAGCATTTT.

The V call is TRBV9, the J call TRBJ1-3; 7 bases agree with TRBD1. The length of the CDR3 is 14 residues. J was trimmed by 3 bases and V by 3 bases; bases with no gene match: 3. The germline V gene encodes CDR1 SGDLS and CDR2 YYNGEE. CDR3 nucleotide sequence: TGTGCCAGCAGCGGAGACAGGGATGGAAACACCATATATTTT. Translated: CASSGDRDGNTIYF.

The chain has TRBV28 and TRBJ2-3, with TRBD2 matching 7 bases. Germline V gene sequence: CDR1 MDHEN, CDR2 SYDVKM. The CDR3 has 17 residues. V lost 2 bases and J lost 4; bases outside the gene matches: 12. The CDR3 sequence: CASSLKSRGGPSDTQYF. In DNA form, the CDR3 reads TGTGCCAGCAGTTTAAAGTCGAGGGGAGGGCCTTCAGATACGCAGTATTTT.

This CDR3 reads CASSLGGTGAYTEAFF. The CDR3 DNA sequence: TGTGCCAGCAGTCTAGGGGGGACAGGGGCGTACACTGAAGCTTTCTTT. The chain joins TRBV7-6 to TRBJ1-1; 10 nucleotides align to TRBD1. The CDR3 sequence is 16 residues long. V shed 6 bases and J 3 bases; nucleotides not matched to a gene: 10. Germline V CDR1 and CDR2: SGHVS, FNYEAQ.

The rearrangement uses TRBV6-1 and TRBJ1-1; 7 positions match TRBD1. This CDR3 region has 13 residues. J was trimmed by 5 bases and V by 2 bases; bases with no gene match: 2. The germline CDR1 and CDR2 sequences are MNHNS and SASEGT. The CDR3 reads CASSERGLTEAFF. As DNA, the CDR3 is TGTGCCAGCAGTGAAAGGGGGCTGACTGAAGCTTTCTTT.

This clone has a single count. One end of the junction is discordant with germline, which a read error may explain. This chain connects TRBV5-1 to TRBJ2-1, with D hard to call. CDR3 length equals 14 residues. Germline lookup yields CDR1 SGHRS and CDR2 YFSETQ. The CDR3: CATASSVPPNQQFF. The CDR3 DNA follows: TGCGCCACTGCTTCAAGCGTTCCCCCCAATCAGCAGTTCTTC. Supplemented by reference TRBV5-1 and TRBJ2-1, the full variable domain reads KAGVTQTPRYLIKTRGQQVTLSCSPISGHRSVSWYQQTPGQGLQFLFEYFSETQRNKGNFPGRFSGRQFSNSRSEMNVSTLELGDSALYLCATASSVPPNQQFFGPGTRLTVL.

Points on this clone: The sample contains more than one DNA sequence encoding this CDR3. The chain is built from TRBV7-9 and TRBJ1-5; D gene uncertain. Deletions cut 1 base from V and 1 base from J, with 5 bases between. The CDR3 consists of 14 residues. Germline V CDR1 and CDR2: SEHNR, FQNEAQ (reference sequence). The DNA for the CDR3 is TGTGCCAGCAGCTTAGTTGGCAGCAATCAGCCCCAGCATTTT. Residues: CASSLVGSNQPQHF.

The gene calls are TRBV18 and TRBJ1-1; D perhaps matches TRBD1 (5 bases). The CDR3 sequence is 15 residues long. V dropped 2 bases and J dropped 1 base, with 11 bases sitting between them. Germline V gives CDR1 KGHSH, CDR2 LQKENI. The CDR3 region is CASSPGAHGNTEAFF. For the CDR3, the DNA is TGTGCCAGCTCACCAGGGGCGCACGGGAACACTGAAGCTTTCTTT.

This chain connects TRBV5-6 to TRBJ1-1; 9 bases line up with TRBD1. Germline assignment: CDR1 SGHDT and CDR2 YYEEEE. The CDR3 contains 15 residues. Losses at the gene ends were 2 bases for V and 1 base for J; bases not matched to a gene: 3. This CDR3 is CASSLTQGANTEAFF. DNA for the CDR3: TGTGCCAGCAGCTTAACACAGGGGGCGAACACTGAAGCTTTCTTT.

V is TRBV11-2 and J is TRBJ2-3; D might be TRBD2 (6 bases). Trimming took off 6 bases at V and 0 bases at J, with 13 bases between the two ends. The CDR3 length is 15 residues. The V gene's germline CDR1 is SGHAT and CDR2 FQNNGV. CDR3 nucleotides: TGTGCCAGCAGGACCTTGGCGGGGAGCACAGATACGCAGTATTTT. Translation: CASRTLAGSTDTQYF.

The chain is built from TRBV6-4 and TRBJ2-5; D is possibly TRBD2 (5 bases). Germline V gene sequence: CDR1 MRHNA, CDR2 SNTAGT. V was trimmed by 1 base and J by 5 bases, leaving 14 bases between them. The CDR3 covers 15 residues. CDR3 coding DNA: TGTGCCAGCAGTGACTTAAGGGAGCGAGGGGAGACCCAGTACTTC. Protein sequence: CASSDLRERGETQYF.

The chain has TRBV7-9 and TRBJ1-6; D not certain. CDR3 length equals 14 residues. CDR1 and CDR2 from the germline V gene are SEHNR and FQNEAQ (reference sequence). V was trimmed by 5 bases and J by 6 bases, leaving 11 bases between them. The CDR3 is CASSPPVRNSPLHF. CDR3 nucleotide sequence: TGTGCCAGCAGCCCCCCGGTGCGTAATTCACCCCTCCACTTT.

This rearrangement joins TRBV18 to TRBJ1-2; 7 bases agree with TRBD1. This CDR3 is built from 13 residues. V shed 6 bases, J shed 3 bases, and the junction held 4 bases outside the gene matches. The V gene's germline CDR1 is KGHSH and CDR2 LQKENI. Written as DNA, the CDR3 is TGTGCCAGCTCCCTCGGGACAGACTATGGCTACACCTTC. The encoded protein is CASSLGTDYGYTF.

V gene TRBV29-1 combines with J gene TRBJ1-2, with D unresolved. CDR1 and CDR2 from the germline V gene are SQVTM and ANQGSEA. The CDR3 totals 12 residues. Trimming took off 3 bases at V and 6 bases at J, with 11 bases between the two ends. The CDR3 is CSVDEAGNGYTF. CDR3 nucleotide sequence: TGCAGCGTTGACGAGGCGGGTAATGGCTACACCTTC.